The 14 T cell receptor beta chains below were found in one sample sequenced in a study of cytomegalovirus exposure and HLA in healthy donors. The PCR used 60 Vbeta and 13 Jbeta primers. Repertoires were generated with immunoSEQ multiplex PCR, while TCRdb's copy carries only in-frame clones and drops some. This table holds fewer than 200,000 clones, 80% to 85% found once. The sample was PBMCs. All receptors derive from a girl aged 2 to 9 in good health and CMV-seropositive.

This chain connects TRBV5-6 to TRBJ2-3, with 9 bases fitting TRBD1. The CDR3 totals 15 residues. Unmatched junction bases numbered 6, after V lost 4 bases and J lost 3 bases. Germline CDR1 SGHDT, CDR2 YYEEEE. The CDR3 sequence is CASSPRQGVTDTQYF. In nucleotides, the CDR3 is TGTGCCAGCAGCCCGCGACAGGGGGTGACAGATACGCAGTATTTT.

V and J are TRBV28 and TRBJ2-7; TRBD1 might be the D (6 bases). From germline, CDR1 is MDHEN and CDR2 SYDVKM. The CDR3 runs to 13 residues. The ends were cut back, 6 bases at V and 0 bases at J, with 9 bases in the middle. The CDR3 nucleotides read TGTGCCAGCAGGACAGGCAGCTCCTACGAGCAGTACTTC. Protein sequence: CASRTGSSYEQYF.

V usage is TRBV10-3 and J usage is TRBJ1-1, with 8 bases matching TRBD1. V was clipped by 6 bases and J by 6 bases; unmatched bases: 9. CDR3 length: 14 residues. Germline V gene sequence: CDR1 ENHRY, CDR2 SYGVKD. The CDR3 reads CAIRKQGVGSEAFF. The CDR3 coding sequence is TGTGCCATCAGAAAACAGGGGGTAGGATCTGAAGCTTTCTTT.

The gene calls are TRBV28 and TRBJ2-1; a weak D match, TRBD2 (6 bases). The CDR3 runs 14 residues. Germline V gene sequence: CDR1 MDHEN, CDR2 SYDVKM. V lost 5 bases and J 4 bases, leaving 12 bases between the germline ends. DNA for the CDR3: TGTGCCAGCAGTCCGGGGACTTTGTACAATGAGCAGTTCTTC. Protein sequence: CASSPGTLYNEQFF.

V and J are TRBV28 and TRBJ1-5; 9 positions agree with TRBD1. The CDR3 sequence is 16 residues long. The junction had 14 bases not matched to a gene; V was cut back by 6 bases and J by 8 bases. CDR1 is MDHEN, CDR2 SYDVKM, per germline. The CDR3 loop reads CASSRRDRDLLEPQHF. The CDR3 DNA is TGTGCCAGCAGCCGAAGGGACAGGGACCTTTTGGAGCCCCAGCATTTT.

J is TRBJ2-3 and V is TRBV13, with TRBD2 as a possible D gene (5 bases). The CDR3 length is 17 residues. V was pared by 5 bases and J by 6 bases, with 24 bases between. Germline V gene data show CDR1 as PRHDT and CDR2 as FYEKMQ (reference sequence). The CDR3 region has the DNA TGTGCCAGCAGCCGTCACGGTAGCGCTATTAGCGCCGATACGCAGTATTTT. Its translation is CASSRHGSAISADTQYF. The entire variable domain, with the rest obtained from reference TRBV13 and TRBJ2-3, is as follows: AAGVIQSPRHLIKEKRETATLKCYPIPRHDTVYWYQQGPGQDPQFLISFYEKMQSDKGSIPDRFSAQQFSDYHSELNMSSLELGDSALYFCASSRHGSAISADTQYFGPGTRLTVL.

The chain couples TRBV29-1 to TRBJ1-1; 7 bases are shared with TRBD1. The CDR3 extends over 14 amino acids. The V gene end was trimmed by 7 bases and the J gene end by 1 base; junction bases not matched to a gene: 9. CDR1 is SQVTM and CDR2 is ANQGSEA in the germline V gene. In nucleotides, the CDR3 is TGCAGCGCTGCCCGGGACAGACCGAACACTGAAGCTTTCTTT. This sequence encodes CSAARDRPNTEAFF.

The rearrangement uses TRBV2 and TRBJ2-5; the D is unclear. The CDR3 is 15 amino acids. V lost 4 bases to trimming and J lost 1 base, with 13 bases between them. Germline CDR1 SNHLY, CDR2 FYNNEI. The CDR3 reads CASSVWSNRQETQYF. CDR3 sequence (DNA): TGTGCCAGCAGTGTATGGTCTAACCGCCAAGAGACCCAGTACTTC.

V usage is TRBV27 and J usage is TRBJ2-7, with D maybe TRBD1 (6 bases). Trimming took 4 bases from V and 6 from J, leaving 19 bases between them. The CDR3 loop spans 15 amino acids. The germline V gene has CDR1 MNHEY and CDR2 SMNVEV (reference sequence). DNA of the CDR3: TGTGCCAGCAGTTCGTCCCTAGGGGGTAGAAGCGAGCAGTACTTC. As protein: CASSSSLGGRSEQYF.

The chain employs TRBV30 and TRBJ1-3; no clear D. This CDR3 spans 10 amino acids. With 5 bases removed from V and 3 bases from J, the gap between germline ends came to 2 bases. Germline lookup yields CDR1 GTSNPN and CDR2 SVGIG (reference sequence). CDR3 coding DNA: TGTGCCTGGTATGGAAACACCATATATTTT. This gives the protein CAWYGNTIYF. The variable domain in full, with the rest retrieved from reference TRBV30 and TRBJ1-3, is SQTIHQWPATLVQPVGSPLSLECTVEGTSNPNLYWYRQAAGRGLQLLFYSVGIGQISSEVPQNLSASRPQDRQFILSSKKLLLSDSGFYLCAWYGNTIYFGEGSWLTVV.

This sequence joins TRBV7-3 and TRBJ2-1; D uncertain. Per germline, CDR1 SGHTA and CDR2 FQGTGA. Trimming left V 3 bases short and J 0 bases short, with 9 bases between. The CDR3 runs 15 residues. CDR3 nucleotide sequence: TGTGCCAGCAGCTTTGGATGGAGCTCCTACAATGAGCAGTTCTTC. Protein product: CASSFGWSSYNEQFF.

The rearrangement joins TRBV30 to TRBJ2-1; 11 positions agree with TRBD2. The V gene end was trimmed by 2 bases and the J gene end by 7 bases; junction bases not matched to a gene: 7. The CDR3 has 15 residues. Germline lookup yields CDR1 GTSNPN and CDR2 SVGIG (reference sequence). The CDR3 sequence is CAWSPALAGENEQFF. The CDR3 DNA reads as TGTGCCTGGAGTCCGGCACTAGCGGGAGAGAATGAGCAGTTCTTC.

The chain has TRBV30 and TRBJ1-1, with D perhaps TRBD1 (6 bases). The CDR3 has 13 residues. CDR1 is GTSNPN, CDR2 SVGIG, per germline (reference sequence). V was cut by 2 bases and J by 3 bases, with 10 bases left in between. The CDR3, as DNA: TGTGCCTGGAGTACCGGGGGGCACACTGAAGCTTTCTTT. It encodes CAWSTGGHTEAFF.

This chain joins TRBV28 and TRBJ1-5, with TRBD1 matching over 9 bases. Germline CDR1 MDHEN, CDR2 SYDVKM. The length of the CDR3 is 17 residues. J was trimmed by 3 bases and V by 6 bases; bases with no gene match: 12. CDR3 sequence: CASRRNFGQGINQPQHF. The CDR3 bases are TGTGCCAGCAGGAGAAACTTCGGACAGGGGATCAATCAGCCCCAGCATTTT.